The subject of this entry is one T cell receptor (beta chain). Its antigen remains unidentified. A much bigger clone sits one base away, suggesting this may be a read error. This specimen comes from a study of T cells in Graves' hyperthyroidism and ophthalmopathy. Study results and caveats: Ophthalmopathy was told apart from stable hyperthyroidism by a 13 V-J model. Most thyroid-expanded clonotypes above 0.001 were also found in blood. The model's output predicted ophthalmopathy at a median of approximately 6.5 months prior to onset.

RNA transcripts yielded amplified TCR beta CDR3 regions. The study used the HTBI primer set for a first-round RT-PCR of the TCR CDR3. Each CDR3 protein gets one entry after TCRdb re-called the multiplex PCR reads with MiXCR. The repertoire holds 95,000 to 110,000 distinct CDR3 sequences, with less than 55% as singletons. Clinical symptoms, serum thyroxine and TRAb, thyroid ultrasound and orbital computed tomography together formed the diagnostic basis. This clonotype was sampled from a man between 35 and 55 years old with Graves' hyperthyroidism. Material for sequencing was blood.

As DNA, the CDR3 is TGCGCCAGCAGCCAAACTACCATGCCGAGGGGCGCGATGGGCTACACCTTC. This translates into CASSQTTMPRGAMGYTF. The rearrangement uses TRBV5-5 and TRBJ1-2, with D possibly matching TRBD1 (5 bases). This CDR3 region has 17 residues. The germline V gene encodes CDR1 SGHKS and CDR2 YYEKEE (reference sequence).